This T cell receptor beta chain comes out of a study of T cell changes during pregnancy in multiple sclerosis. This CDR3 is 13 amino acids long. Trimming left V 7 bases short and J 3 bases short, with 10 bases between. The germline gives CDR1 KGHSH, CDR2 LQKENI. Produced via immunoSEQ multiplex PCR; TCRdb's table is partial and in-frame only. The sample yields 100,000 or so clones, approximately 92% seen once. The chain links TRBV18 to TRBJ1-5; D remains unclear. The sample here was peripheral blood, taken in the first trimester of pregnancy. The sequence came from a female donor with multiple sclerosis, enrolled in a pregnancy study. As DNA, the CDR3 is TGTGCCAGCTTAACGGGGTACAATCAGCCCCAGCATTTT. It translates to CASLTGYNQPQHF.